This T cell receptor beta chain was sequenced for a study of neurological immune-mediated disorders. Study-wide findings and caveats: Expanded clones shared no identical CDR3 amino acid sequences across subjects, which suggested private TCR-beta repertoires in all groups.

Individuals who volunteered at a blood bank located in Maryland, USA, made up the group of healthy controls. The unsorted libraries were made from 2 million PBMCs kept at -80 C. Ten or more counts support this clonotype. Its antigen is currently unknown. The cDNA came from 5'RACE with 10-nucleotide random UMIs. TCRdb reprocessed the 5' RACE reads with MiXCR, giving one entry per CDR3 protein. The data hold some 30,000 distinct CDR3 sequences, with 4.6% observed a single time. The ends lost 4 bases at V and 2 bases at J; junction bases unmatched: 8. Germline lookup yields CDR1 SGHRS and CDR2 YFSETQ. CDR3 length: 16 residues.

Sample: PBMCs. The sequence was collected from a man between 18 and 29 years old in good health. The rearrangement uses TRBV5-1 and TRBJ2-1, with 8 bases identical to TRBD2. CDR3 DNA: TGCGCCAGCAGCCTACCCCGGGGGGGGACCTACAATGAGCAGTTCTTC. Amino acid sequence: CASSLPRGGTYNEQFF.